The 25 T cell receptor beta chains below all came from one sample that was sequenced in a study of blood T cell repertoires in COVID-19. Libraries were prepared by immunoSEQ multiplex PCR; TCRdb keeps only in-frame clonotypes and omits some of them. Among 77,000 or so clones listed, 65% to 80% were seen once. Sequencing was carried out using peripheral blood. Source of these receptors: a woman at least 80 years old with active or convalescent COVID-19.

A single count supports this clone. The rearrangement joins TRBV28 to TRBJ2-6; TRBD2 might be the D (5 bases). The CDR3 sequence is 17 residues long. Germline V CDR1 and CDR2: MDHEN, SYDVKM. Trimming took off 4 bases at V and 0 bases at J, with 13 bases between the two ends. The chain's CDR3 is CASSSPDWISGANVLTF. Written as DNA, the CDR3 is TGTGCCAGCAGTTCTCCGGACTGGATCTCTGGGGCCAACGTCCTGACTTTC. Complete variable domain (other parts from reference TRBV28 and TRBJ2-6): DVKVTQSSRYLVKRTGEKVFLECVQDMDHENMFWYRQDPGLGLRLIYFSYDVKMKEKGDIPEGYSVSREKKERFSLILESASTNQTSMYLCASSSPDWISGANVLTFGAGSRLTVL.

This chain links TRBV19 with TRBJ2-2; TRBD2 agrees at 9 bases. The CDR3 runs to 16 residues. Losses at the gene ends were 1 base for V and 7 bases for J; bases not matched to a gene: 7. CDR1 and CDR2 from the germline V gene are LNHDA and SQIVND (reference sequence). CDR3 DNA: TGTGCCAGTAGTATAGCGCGGGGGGGCCGTCACGGGGAGCTGTTTTTT. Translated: CASSIARGGRHGELFF.

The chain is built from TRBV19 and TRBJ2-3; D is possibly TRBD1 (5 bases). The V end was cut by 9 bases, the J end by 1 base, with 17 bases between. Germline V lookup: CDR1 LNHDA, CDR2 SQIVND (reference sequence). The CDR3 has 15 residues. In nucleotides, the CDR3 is TGTGCCAGCAAACATTTCAGGGATGGCACAGATACGCAGTATTTT. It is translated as CASKHFRDGTDTQYF.

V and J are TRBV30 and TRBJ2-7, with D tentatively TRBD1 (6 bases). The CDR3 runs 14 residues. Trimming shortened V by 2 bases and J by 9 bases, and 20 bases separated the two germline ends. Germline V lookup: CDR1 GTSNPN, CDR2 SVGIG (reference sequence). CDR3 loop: CAWSPDQTGSAQYF. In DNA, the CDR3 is TGTGCCTGGAGTCCCGATCAGACAGGATCGGCGCAGTACTTC.

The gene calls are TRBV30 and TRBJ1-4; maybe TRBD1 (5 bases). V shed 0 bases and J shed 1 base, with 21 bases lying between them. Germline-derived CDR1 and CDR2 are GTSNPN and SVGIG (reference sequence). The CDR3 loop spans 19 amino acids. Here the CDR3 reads CAWSVEDRAPQGTNEKLFF. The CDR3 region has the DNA TGTGCCTGGAGTGTAGAGGATCGGGCGCCCCAGGGAACTAATGAAAAACTGTTTTTT.

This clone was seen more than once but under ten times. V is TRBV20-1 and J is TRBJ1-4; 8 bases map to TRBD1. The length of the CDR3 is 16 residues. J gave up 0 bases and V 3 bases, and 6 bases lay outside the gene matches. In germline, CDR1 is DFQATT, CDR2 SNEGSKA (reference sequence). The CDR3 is CSASEGQAATNEKLFF. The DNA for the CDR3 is TGCAGTGCTAGTGAGGGACAGGCCGCAACTAATGAAAAACTGTTTTTT.

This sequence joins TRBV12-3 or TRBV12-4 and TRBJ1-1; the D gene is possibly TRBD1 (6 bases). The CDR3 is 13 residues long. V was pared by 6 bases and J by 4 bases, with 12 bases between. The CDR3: CASSQGRGTEAFF. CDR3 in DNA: TGTGCCAGCAGCCAGGGGAGGGGCACTGAAGCTTTCTTT.

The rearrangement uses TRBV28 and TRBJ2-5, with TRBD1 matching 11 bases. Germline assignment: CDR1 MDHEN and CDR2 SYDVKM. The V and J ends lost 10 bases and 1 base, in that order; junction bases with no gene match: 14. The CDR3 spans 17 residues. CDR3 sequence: CATKLFGTGGFQETQYF. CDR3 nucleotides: TGTGCCACCAAATTGTTTGGGACAGGGGGGTTCCAAGAGACCCAGTACTTC.

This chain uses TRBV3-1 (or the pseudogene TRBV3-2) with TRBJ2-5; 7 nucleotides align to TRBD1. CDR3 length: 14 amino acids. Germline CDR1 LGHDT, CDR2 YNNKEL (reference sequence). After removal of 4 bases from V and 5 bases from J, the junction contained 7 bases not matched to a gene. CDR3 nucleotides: TGTGCCAGCAGCCCCTGGGACAGAAGGGAGACCCAGTACTTC. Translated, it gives CASSPWDRRETQYF.

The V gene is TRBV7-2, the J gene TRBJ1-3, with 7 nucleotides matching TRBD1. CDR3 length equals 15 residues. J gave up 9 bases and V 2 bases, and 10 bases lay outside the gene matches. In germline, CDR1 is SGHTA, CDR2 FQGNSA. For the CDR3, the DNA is TGTGCCAGCAGCTTATACCAGTCAGGGGGAGGCACCATATATTTT. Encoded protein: CASSLYQSGGGTIYF.

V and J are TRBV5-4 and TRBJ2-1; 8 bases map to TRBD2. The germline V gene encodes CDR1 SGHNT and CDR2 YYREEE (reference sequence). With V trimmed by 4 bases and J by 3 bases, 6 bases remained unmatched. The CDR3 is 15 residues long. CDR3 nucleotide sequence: TGTGCCAGCAGCCCCGGGGGGGACTTCTACAATGAGCAGTTCTTC. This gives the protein CASSPGGDFYNEQFF.

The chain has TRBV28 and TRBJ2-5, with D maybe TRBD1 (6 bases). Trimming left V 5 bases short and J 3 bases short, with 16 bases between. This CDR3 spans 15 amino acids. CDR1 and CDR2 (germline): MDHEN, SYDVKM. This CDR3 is CASSHSRTEKETQYF. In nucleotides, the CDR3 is TGTGCCAGCAGTCATAGTAGGACAGAAAAAGAGACCCAGTACTTC.

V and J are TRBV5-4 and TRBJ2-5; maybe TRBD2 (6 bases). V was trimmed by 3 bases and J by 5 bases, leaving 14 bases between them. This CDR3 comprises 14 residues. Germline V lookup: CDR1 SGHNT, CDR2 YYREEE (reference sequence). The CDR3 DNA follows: TGTGCCAGCAGCTGGGCCGGGGGACGGGAGACCCAGTACTTC. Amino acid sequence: CASSWAGGRETQYF.

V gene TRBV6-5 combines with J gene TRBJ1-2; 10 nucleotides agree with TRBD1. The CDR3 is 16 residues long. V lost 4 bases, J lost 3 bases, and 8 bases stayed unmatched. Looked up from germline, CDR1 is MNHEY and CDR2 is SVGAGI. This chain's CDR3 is CASSFGTGDRHYGYTF. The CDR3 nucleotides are TGTGCCAGCAGTTTCGGGACAGGGGATCGCCACTATGGCTACACCTTC.

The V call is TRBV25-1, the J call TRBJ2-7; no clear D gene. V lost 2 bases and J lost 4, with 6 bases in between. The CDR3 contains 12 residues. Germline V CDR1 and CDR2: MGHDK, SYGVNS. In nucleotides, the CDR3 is TGTGCCAGCAGTGAAAGCAAGTACGAGCAGTACTTC. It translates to CASSESKYEQYF.

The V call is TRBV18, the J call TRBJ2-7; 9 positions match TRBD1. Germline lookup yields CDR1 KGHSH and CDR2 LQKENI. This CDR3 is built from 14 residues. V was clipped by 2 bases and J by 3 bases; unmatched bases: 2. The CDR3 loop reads CASSPAGQGYEQYF. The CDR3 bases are TGTGCCAGCTCACCAGCGGGACAGGGCTACGAGCAGTACTTC.

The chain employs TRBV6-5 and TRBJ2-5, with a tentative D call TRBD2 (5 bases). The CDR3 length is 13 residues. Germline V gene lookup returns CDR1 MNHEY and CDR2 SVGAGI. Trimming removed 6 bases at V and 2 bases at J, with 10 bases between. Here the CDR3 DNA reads TGTGCCAGCAGAGTCCCGGGACAAGAGACCCAGTACTTC. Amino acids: CASRVPGQETQYF.

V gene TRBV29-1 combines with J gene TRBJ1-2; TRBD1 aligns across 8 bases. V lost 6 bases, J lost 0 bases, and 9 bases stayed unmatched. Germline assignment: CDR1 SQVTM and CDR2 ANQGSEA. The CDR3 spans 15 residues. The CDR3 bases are TGCAGCGTAGGACAGGGCTGGCGGACTAACTATGGCTACACCTTC. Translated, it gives CSVGQGWRTNYGYTF.

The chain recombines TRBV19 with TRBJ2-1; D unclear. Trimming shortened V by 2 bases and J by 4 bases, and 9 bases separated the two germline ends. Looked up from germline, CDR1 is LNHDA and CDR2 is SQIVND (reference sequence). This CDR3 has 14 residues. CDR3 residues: CASSISVGYNEQFF. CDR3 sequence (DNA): TGTGCCAGTAGTATAAGCGTGGGTTACAATGAGCAGTTCTTC.

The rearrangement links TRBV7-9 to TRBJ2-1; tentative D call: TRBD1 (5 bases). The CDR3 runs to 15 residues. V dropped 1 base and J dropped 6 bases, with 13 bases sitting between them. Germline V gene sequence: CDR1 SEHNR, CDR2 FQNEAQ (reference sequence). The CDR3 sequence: CASSLDEVRGNEQFF. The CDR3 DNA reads TGTGCCAGCAGCTTAGATGAGGTTAGGGGCAATGAGCAGTTCTTC.

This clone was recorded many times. The CDR3 coding sequence is TGTGCCAGCAGCGTAGACGGTAAAGAGCAGTACTTC. Its translation is CASSVDGKEQYF. The V call is TRBV9, the J call TRBJ2-7; D unclear. Deletions cut 0 bases from V and 7 bases from J, with 8 bases between. This CDR3 is built from 12 residues. Germline lookup yields CDR1 SGDLS and CDR2 YYNGEE.

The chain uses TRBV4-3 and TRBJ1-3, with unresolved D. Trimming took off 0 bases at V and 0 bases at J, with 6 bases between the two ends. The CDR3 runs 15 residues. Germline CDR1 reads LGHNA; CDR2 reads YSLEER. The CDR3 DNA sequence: TGCGCCAGCAGCCAAGATTCGGGCTCTGGAAACACCATATATTTT. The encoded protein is CASSQDSGSGNTIYF.

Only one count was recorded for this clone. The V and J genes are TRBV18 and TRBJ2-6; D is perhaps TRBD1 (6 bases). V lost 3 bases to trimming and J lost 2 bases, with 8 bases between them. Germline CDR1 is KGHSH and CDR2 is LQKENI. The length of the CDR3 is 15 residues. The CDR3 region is CASSPEGAGANVLTF. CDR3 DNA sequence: TGTGCCAGCTCACCCGAGGGGGCTGGGGCCAACGTCCTGACTTTC.

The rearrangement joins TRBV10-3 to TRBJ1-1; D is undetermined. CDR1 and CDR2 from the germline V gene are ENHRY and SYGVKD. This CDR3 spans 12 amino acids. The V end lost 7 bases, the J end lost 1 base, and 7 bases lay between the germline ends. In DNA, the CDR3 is TGTGCCATCAATGGAGGGAACACTGAAGCTTTCTTT. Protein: CAINGGNTEAFF.

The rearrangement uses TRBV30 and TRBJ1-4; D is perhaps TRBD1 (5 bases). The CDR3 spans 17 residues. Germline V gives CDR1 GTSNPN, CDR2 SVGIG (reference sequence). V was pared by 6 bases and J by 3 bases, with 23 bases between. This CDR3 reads CACTAGDRGRANEKLFF. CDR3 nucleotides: TGTGCCTGCACAGCGGGGGACCGCGGCAGAGCTAATGAAAAACTGTTTTTT.